The clone carrying this TCR beta chain appeared once. The data were taken from a study of shared clonotypes between healthy human individuals. CD45RO-negative, CCR7-positively selected cells formed the naive CD8 fraction, excluding terminally differentiated effector memory CD45RA+ cells. The V gene's germline CDR1 is LNHDA and CDR2 SQIVND (reference sequence). The CDR3 sequence is 15 residues long. Germline trimming cut 5 bases from V and 7 bases from J; bases unmatched to any gene: 8. Produced via immunoSEQ multiplex PCR; TCRdb's table is partial and in-frame only. The data show roughly 2,000,000 clones, approximately 95% seen once.

The sequenced sample consisted of naive CD8+ T cells sorted from blood. The receptor comes from a man aged 18 to 30 in good health. The chain recombines TRBV19 with TRBJ2-1; TRBD1 aligns across 10 bases. CDR3: CASSPWTGGRNEQFF. CDR3 bases: TGTGCCAGTAGTCCATGGACAGGGGGTAGAAATGAGCAGTTCTTC. The variable domain in full, with the rest retrieved from reference TRBV19 and TRBJ2-1, is DGGITQSPKYLFRKEGQNVTLSCEQNLNHDAMYWYRQDPGQGLRLIYYSQIVNDFQKGDIAEGYSVSREKKESFPLTVTSAQKNPTAFYLCASSPWTGGRNEQFFGPGTRLTVL.